This T cell receptor beta chain was obtained from a study of cytomegalovirus exposure and HLA in healthy donors. As concerns this clone: No antigen is known for it.

TCRdb's table, derived via immunoSEQ multiplex PCR, lists solely in-frame clones and lacks some. Altogether about 200,000 clones are present, about 81% being singletons, with the ten largest covering over 0.95%. Points from the study as a whole: Among TCR beta chains, those listed as cytomegalovirus-associated numbered roughly 150. Subsequent analysis found a tendency for first-cohort TCR clusters to co-occur within the approximately 130 validation repertoires.

Sequenced material: PBMCs. This sequence was found in a woman in her twenties or thirties in good health and CMV-seronegative.

DNA of the CDR3: TGCGCCAGCAGCAGGGGACAAGGGGACTCCTACGAGCAGTACTTC. This sequence encodes CASSRGQGDSYEQYF. The chain uses TRBV4-1 and TRBJ2-7, with a possible D match to TRBD1 (6 bases). This CDR3 contains 15 residues. Germline V gene lookup returns CDR1 MGHRA and CDR2 YSYEKL. V lost 5 bases to trimming and J lost 0 bases, with 14 bases between them.